The clone carrying this T cell receptor (beta chain) was recorded at least ten times. Its antigen is not identified. These data come from a study of T cells in Graves' hyperthyroidism and ophthalmopathy. Broader study findings: Blood also showed most of the thyroid clonotypes that were expanded above 0.001.

Amplified regions were TCR beta CDR3 sequences from RNA transcripts. HTBI primers drove first-round RT-PCR of the TCR CDR3. TCRdb fed the multiplex PCR reads into MiXCR, producing one record per CDR3 protein. The sample records approximately 620,000 distinct CDR3 sequences, roughly a sixth being singletons. Clinical symptoms, serum thyroxine, TRAb, thyroid ultrasound and orbital computed tomography established diagnosis. This receptor was identified in a woman between 35 and 50 years old with Graves' ophthalmopathy. Sequences were obtained from blood.

CDR3 loop: CASNLAGRQPQHF. The CDR3 DNA reads TGTGCCAGCAATCTGGCAGGGCGCCAGCCCCAGCATTTT. This chain uses TRBV2 with TRBJ1-5, with D possibly matching TRBD1 (5 bases). The germline CDR1 and CDR2 sequences are SNHLY and FYNNEI. The CDR3 consists of 13 residues. Trimming removed 7 bases from V and 7 bases from J, with 14 bases in between.